Below, one T cell receptor (beta chain) is given with its context. The sample originates from a study of blood T cell repertoires in COVID-19. Generated by immunoSEQ multiplex PCR, the TCRdb table keeps only in-frame clones and is missing some. Of about 440,000 clones in the sample, approximately 90% were seen once. V lost 3 bases to trimming and J lost 3 bases, with 6 bases between them. This CDR3 region has 12 residues. Per the germline V gene, CDR1 is MDHEN and CDR2 is SYDVKM. The J gene is TRBJ2-7, the V gene TRBV28, with D unclear. The receptor was derived from a woman in her twenties or thirties with acute or convalescent COVID-19. The specimen sequenced was peripheral blood. CDR3 residues: CASSFQNYEQYF. CDR3 sequence (DNA): TGTGCCAGCAGTTTCCAAAACTACGAGCAGTACTTC.